The entry that follows covers one T cell receptor beta chain sequence. Its antigen remains undetermined. No much larger clonotype is one base removed from it; base qualities were not supplied. These data come from a study of blood T cell repertoires in COVID-19 (dated by TCRdb to 2020 to 2022). In the study overall: Samples covering the acute and convalescent phases of COVID-19 were provided by collaborators in the United States, Italy and Spain. The prospective study material was composed of cDNA or gDNA derived from T cells, B-cell-depleted T cells, or PBMCs. The dataset comprised deeply sampled blood TCRbeta repertoires from subjects exposed to, actively infected with, or recovered from COVID-19. A freely available public database, intended as a resource for researchers studying the immune response to SARS-CoV-2, is where the repertoires were released. The samples were drawn from two sources: the first 160 participants of the ongoing ImmuneRACE study, and fewer than 1,500 subjects contributed by 6 global collaborators. Sample metadata almost always included a de-identified subject ID, COVID-19 status, age in years and sex. Where available, HLA class I and class II types were obtained from metadata supplied by the sample provider rather than from assay-based typing. Results the study describes overall, beyond this receptor: Clinical and demographic metadata were provided uncurated, with the amount varying by source and participant.

Whole blood was collected in K2EDTA tubes by collaborating institutions according to the institutions' own protocols. Collaborator samples were shipped for TCRbeta analysis as frozen whole blood, isolated PBMCs, or DNA extracted from either sample type. The germline V gene (reference sequence) yields PRHDT for CDR1 and FYEKMQ for CDR2. The germline V and J ends show losses of 4 bases and 3 bases respectively, and no gene match explains 4 bases of the junction. Spanning cysteine to phenylalanine, the CDR3 consists of 14 amino acids. Only the CDR3 portion is preserved as DNA: 42 bases, with reading frame beginning at the first base. TCRbeta CDR3 regions were amplified from genomic DNA using the immunoSEQ Assay, a bias-controlled multiplex PCR. The paper's data handling went like this. Within the assay, amplification of reference gene primers was used to estimate how many nucleated cells each sample contained. To quantify the absolute abundance of each unique TCRbeta CDR3 rearrangement, sequence reads were collapsed and filtered. For each sample, productive Simpson clonality was calculated as the square root of Simpson's diversity index over productive rearrangements. The table was pulled from immuneACCESS by TCRdb, which kept in-frame rearrangements only. Such tables lose some clones; where checked, under half of the loss comes from unresolved V genes, and the rest has no known cause. D and trimming were read from the DNA, whereas the V and J calls and clone size are those reported in that table. The sample records about 110,000 clones, around 90% of which are singletons. The ten most abundant clones make up over 1% of the sample.

The chain is assembled from TRBV13 and TRBJ2-7, with 9 bases aligning to TRBD1. The sequence was collected from a woman aged 30 to 39 with acute or convalescent COVID-19. The sequenced material came from peripheral blood. The DNA sequence is as follows: TGTGCCAGCAGCTCGGGACAGGGACGCTACGAGCAGTACTTC. Translated, this gives CASSSGQGRYEQYF.